These T cell receptor beta chains were read from a single sample in a study of T-cell reconstitution after alpha-beta-depleted transplantation in children. TCRdb recomputed calls from the PCR reads with MiXCR, one row per CDR3 protein. Here the sample spans 230,000 or so distinct CDR3 sequences, around 12% being singletons. The source was PBMCs from the stem cell graft donor, collected from the stem cell graft. Receptors were obtained from a human donor who donated a stem cell graft to a child with acute lymphoblastic leukemia. Both conserved end residues are part of each CDR3. Fields, in order: V gene, D gene, clone size, J gene, CDR3 protein, CDR3 DNA. D genes are given only for firm matches. Clone size appears in some rows only: once, few, many, or a class for an expanded clone.

v_call: TRBV5-1
d_call: -
clone_size: -
j_call: TRBJ2-1
cdr3_aa: CASSFRVDEQFF
cdr3_nt: TGCGCCAGCAGCTTCCGTGTGGATGAGCAGTTCTTC

v_call: TRBV18
d_call: -
clone_size: few
j_call: TRBJ2-3
cdr3_aa: CASSLLPPDTQYF
cdr3_nt: TGTGCCAGCTCACTCCTACCCCCAGATACGCAGTATTTT

v_call: TRBV30
d_call: -
clone_size: few
j_call: TRBJ1-4
cdr3_aa: CAWSVKRLNEKLFF
cdr3_nt: TGTGCCTGGAGTGTAAAGCGCTTGAATGAAAAACTGTTTTTT

v_call: TRBV12-3/TRBV12-4
d_call: -
clone_size: many
j_call: TRBJ2-7
cdr3_aa: CASTPGLVSEQYF
cdr3_nt: TGTGCCAGCACCCCCGGACTCGTCTCCGAGCAGTACTTC

v_call: TRBV20-1
d_call: -
clone_size: many
j_call: TRBJ1-1
cdr3_aa: CSAGRMNTEAFF
cdr3_nt: TGCAGTGCCGGTCGGATGAACACTGAAGCTTTCTTT

v_call: TRBV14
d_call: -
clone_size: -
j_call: TRBJ2-1
cdr3_aa: CASSTQGISSYNEQFF
cdr3_nt: TGTGCCAGCAGCACTCAGGGGATTAGCTCCTACAATGAGCAGTTCTTC

v_call: TRBV7-2
d_call: TRBD1
clone_size: many
j_call: TRBJ2-3
cdr3_aa: CASRGGQGDKDTQYF
cdr3_nt: TGTGCCTCCAGGGGGGGACAGGGGGATAAAGATACGCAGTATTTT

v_call: TRBV10-3
d_call: TRBD1
clone_size: many
j_call: TRBJ2-7
cdr3_aa: CAIRTGTGNEQYF
cdr3_nt: TGTGCCATCAGAACCGGGACAGGGAACGAGCAGTACTTC

v_call: TRBV20-1
d_call: -
clone_size: many
j_call: TRBJ2-3
cdr3_aa: CSASLMFFSDTQYF
cdr3_nt: TGCAGTGCTAGCCTAATGTTTTTTTCAGATACGCAGTATTTT

v_call: TRBV20-1
d_call: TRBD2
clone_size: many
j_call: TRBJ2-3
cdr3_aa: CSVRTSGDTDTQYF
cdr3_nt: TGCAGTGTTCGCACTAGCGGCGACACAGATACGCAGTATTTT

v_call: TRBV19
d_call: -
clone_size: many
j_call: TRBJ1-6
cdr3_aa: CASRDRRSSYNSPLHF
cdr3_nt: TGTGCCAGTAGGGACCGGAGGAGCTCCTATAATTCACCCCTCCACTTT

v_call: TRBV6-2/TRBV6-3
d_call: -
clone_size: many
j_call: TRBJ1-5
cdr3_aa: CASTPDPVVSNQPQHF
cdr3_nt: TGTGCCAGCACTCCCGACCCCGTTGTTAGCAATCAGCCCCAGCATTTT

v_call: TRBV12-3/TRBV12-4
d_call: TRBD2
clone_size: -
j_call: TRBJ2-2
cdr3_aa: CASSLLAGASSTGELFF
cdr3_nt: TGTGCCAGCAGCCTACTAGCGGGGGCTTCGAGTACCGGGGAGCTGTTTTTT

v_call: TRBV7-9
d_call: -
clone_size: many
j_call: TRBJ1-5
cdr3_aa: CASSLLELSNQPQHF
cdr3_nt: TGTGCCAGCAGCCTTCTTGAGTTGAGCAATCAGCCCCAGCATTTT